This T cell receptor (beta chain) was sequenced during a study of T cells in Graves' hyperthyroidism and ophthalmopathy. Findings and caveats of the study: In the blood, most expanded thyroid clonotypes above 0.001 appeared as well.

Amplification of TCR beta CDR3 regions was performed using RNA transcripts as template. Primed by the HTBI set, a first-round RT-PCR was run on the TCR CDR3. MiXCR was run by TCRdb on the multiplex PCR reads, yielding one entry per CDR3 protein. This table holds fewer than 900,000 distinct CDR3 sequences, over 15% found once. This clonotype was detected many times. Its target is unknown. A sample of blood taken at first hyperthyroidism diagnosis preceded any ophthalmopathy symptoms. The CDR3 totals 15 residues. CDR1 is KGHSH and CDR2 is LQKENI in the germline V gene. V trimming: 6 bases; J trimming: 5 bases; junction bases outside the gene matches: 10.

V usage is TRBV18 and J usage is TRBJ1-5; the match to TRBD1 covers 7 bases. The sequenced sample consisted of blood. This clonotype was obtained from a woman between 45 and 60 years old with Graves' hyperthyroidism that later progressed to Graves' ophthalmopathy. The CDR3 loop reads CASSRKGQSHQPQHF. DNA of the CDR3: TGTGCCAGCTCCCGGAAGGGACAGTCCCATCAGCCCCAGCATTTT.